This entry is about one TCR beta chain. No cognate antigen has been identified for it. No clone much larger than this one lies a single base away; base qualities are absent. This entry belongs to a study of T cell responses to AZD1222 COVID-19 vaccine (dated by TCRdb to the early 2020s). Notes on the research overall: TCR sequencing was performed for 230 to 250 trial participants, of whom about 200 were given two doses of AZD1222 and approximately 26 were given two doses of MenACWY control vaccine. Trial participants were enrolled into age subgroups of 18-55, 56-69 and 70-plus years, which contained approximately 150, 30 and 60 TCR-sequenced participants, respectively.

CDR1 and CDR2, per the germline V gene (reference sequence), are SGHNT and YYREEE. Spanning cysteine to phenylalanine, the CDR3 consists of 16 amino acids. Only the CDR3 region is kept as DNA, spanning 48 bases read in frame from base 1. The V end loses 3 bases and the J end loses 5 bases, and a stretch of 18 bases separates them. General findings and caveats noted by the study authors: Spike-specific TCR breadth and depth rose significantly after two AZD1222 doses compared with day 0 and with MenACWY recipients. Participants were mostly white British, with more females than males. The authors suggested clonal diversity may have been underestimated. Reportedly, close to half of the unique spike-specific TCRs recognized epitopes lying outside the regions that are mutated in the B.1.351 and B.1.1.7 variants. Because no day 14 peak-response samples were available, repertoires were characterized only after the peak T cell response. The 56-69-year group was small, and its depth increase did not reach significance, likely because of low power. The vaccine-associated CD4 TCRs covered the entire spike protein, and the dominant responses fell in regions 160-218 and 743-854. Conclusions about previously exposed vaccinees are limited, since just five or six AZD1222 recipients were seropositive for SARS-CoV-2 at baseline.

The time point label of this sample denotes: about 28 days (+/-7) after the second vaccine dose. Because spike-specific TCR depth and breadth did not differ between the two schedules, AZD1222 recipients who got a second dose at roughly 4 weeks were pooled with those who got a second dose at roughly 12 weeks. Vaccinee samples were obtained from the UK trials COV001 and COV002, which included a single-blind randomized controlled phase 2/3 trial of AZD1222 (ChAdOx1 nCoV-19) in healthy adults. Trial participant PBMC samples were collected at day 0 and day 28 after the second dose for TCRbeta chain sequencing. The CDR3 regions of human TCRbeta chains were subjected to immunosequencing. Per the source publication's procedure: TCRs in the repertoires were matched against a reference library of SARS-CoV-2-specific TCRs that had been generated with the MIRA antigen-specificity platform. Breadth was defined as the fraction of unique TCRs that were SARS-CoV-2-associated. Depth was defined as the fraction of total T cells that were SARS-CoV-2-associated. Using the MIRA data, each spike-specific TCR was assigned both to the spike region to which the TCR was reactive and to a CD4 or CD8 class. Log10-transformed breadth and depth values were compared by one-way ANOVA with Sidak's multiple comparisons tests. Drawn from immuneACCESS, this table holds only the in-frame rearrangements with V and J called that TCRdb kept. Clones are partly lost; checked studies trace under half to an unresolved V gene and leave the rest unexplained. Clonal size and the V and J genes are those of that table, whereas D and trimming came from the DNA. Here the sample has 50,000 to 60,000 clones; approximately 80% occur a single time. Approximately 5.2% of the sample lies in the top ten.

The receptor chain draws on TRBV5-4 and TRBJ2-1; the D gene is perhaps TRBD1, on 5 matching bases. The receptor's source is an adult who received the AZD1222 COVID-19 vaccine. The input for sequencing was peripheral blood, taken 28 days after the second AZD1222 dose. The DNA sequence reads TGTGCCAGCAGCTCCTTTGGGGCAGGGCGGAACAATGAGCAGTTCTTC. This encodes CASSSFGAGRNNEQFF.